The 7 T cell receptor beta chains below come from one sample, sequenced in a study of cytomegalovirus exposure and HLA in healthy donors. Amplification used 60 Vbeta primers and 13 Jbeta primers. Assay used: immunoSEQ multiplex PCR; TCRdb lists only in-frame clones, some missing. The sample lists around 170,000 clones, 80% to 85% occurring once. Material for sequencing was PBMCs. These receptor sequences come from a woman aged 18-30 years in good health and CMV-seronegative.

V usage is TRBV6-6 and J usage is TRBJ2-1, with 14 bases that match TRBD2. Trimming removed 2 bases from V and 12 bases from J; junction bases left unmatched: 6. The CDR3 consists of 15 residues. Germline CDR1 MNHNY, CDR2 SVGAGI (reference sequence). The CDR3 sequence is CASSYQTSGGASQFF. The CDR3 DNA reads as TGTGCCAGCAGTTACCAGACTAGCGGGGGGGCCTCGCAGTTCTTC.

The rearrangement uses TRBV20-1 and TRBJ2-1; tentative D call: TRBD2 (6 bases). V was trimmed by 5 bases and J by 8 bases, leaving 10 bases between them. The CDR3 sequence is 11 residues long. The germline V gene encodes CDR1 DFQATT and CDR2 SNEGSKA (reference sequence). The CDR3 loop reads CSAGGTDEQFF. The CDR3 coding sequence is TGCAGTGCTGGCGGGACGGATGAGCAGTTCTTC.

This clone was seen a few times. The chain uses TRBV2 and TRBJ1-5; 9 bases match TRBD1. This CDR3 has 13 residues. Germline CDR1 and CDR2: SNHLY and FYNNEI. The J segment lost 3 bases and the V segment lost 10 bases, leaving 4 bases of the junction unmatched. CDR3 sequence (DNA): TGTGCCACCGGGACAGGGAACAATCAGCCCCAGCATTTT. Protein sequence: CATGTGNNQPQHF.

This sequence joins TRBV6-5 and TRBJ2-5; D possibly corresponds to TRBD2 (5 bases). The J call may not be correct, given that the DNA end is closer to TRBJ2-7. The CDR3 is made up of 14 amino acids. CDR1 and CDR2 (germline): MNHEY, SVGAGI. The DNA of the CDR3 is TGTGCCAGCCAGATTTCGGGGTTCTCCTACGAGCAGTACTTC. It encodes CASQISGFSYEQYF.

V and J are TRBV5-1 and TRBJ1-3, with 8 bases aligning to TRBD1. The CDR3 totals 14 residues. The germline gives CDR1 SGHRS, CDR2 YFSETQ. The V gene end was trimmed by 4 bases and the J gene end by 6 bases; junction bases not matched to a gene: 6. The CDR3, as DNA: TGCGCCAGCAGCCTGGACAGGGTAGAAAACACCATATATTTT. It translates to CASSLDRVENTIYF.

The chain uses TRBV14 and TRBJ2-7; D is undetermined. The CDR3 contains 15 residues. Germline V gives CDR1 SGHDN, CDR2 FVKESK. Trimming left V 1 base short and J 3 bases short, with 13 bases between. The CDR3 region has the DNA TGTGCCAGCAGCCAAGGAACTAACCAGATCTACGAGCAGTACTTC. Translation: CASSQGTNQIYEQYF. The full variable domain, its missing parts supplied by reference TRBV14 and TRBJ2-7, is EAGVTQFPSHSVIEKGQTVTLRCDPISGHDNLYWYRRVMGKEIKFLLHFVKESKQDESGMPNNRFLAERTGGTYSTLKVQPAELEDSGVYFCASSQGTNQIYEQYFGPGTRLTVT.

This clone was counted a single time. The gene calls are TRBV18 and TRBJ1-2; the match to TRBD1 covers 8 bases. Germline values: CDR1 KGHSH, CDR2 LQKENI. The CDR3 is made up of 16 amino acids. V dropped 4 bases and J dropped 2; count of bases not matched to a gene: 9. Here the CDR3 reads CASSHSGGTGNYGYTF. CDR3 coding DNA: TGTGCCAGCTCACACTCCGGAGGGACAGGCAACTATGGCTACACCTTC.